This T cell receptor (beta chain) originates from a study of shared clonotypes between healthy human individuals. Assay used: immunoSEQ multiplex PCR; TCRdb lists only in-frame clones, some missing. The table lists fewer than 1 million clones, 90% to 97% of them singletons. As regards this clone: Its antigen remains unidentified. The same CDR3 also results from other DNA sequences found in this sample.

Positive CCR7 selection of CD45RO-negative cells yielded the naive CD8 cells, and terminally differentiated effector memory CD45RA+ cells were excluded. Findings of the study overall: Relative to their counterparts shared across all four donors, non-shared clonotypes exhibited diminished generation probabilities.

CDR1 and CDR2 (germline): SGDLS, YYNGEE. This CDR3 is 17 amino acids long. V gave up 1 base and J gave up 0 bases; unmatched junction bases: 2. Sequencing was done on a sample of naive CD8+ T cells sorted from blood. This chain uses TRBV9 with TRBJ2-1, with TRBD2 matching over 12 bases. The receptor's source is a man aged 25 to 45 in good health. The CDR3 DNA sequence: TGTGCCAGCAGCGTATCGACTAGCGGGAGCTCCTACAATGAGCAGTTCTTC. This sequence encodes CASSVSTSGSSYNEQFF.